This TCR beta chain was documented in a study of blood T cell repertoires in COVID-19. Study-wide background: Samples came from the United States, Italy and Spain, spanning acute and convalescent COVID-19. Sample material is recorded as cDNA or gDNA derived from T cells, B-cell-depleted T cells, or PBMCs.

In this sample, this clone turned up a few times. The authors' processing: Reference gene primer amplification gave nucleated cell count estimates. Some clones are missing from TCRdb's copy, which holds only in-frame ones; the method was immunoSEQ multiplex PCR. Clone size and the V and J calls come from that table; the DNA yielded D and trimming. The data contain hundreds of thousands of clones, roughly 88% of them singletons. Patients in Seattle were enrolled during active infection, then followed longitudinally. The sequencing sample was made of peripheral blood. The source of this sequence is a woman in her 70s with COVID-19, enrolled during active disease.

The chain's CDR3 is CSVEAGGFGELFF. The CDR3 bases are TGCAGCGTTGAAGCGGGAGGATTCGGGGAGCTGTTTTTT. The V and J genes are TRBV29-1 and TRBJ2-2; 7 nucleotides match TRBD2. The CDR3 runs to 13 residues. V was clipped by 1 base and J by 7 bases; unmatched bases: 3. Germline V gene data show CDR1 as SQVTM and CDR2 as ANQGSEA.